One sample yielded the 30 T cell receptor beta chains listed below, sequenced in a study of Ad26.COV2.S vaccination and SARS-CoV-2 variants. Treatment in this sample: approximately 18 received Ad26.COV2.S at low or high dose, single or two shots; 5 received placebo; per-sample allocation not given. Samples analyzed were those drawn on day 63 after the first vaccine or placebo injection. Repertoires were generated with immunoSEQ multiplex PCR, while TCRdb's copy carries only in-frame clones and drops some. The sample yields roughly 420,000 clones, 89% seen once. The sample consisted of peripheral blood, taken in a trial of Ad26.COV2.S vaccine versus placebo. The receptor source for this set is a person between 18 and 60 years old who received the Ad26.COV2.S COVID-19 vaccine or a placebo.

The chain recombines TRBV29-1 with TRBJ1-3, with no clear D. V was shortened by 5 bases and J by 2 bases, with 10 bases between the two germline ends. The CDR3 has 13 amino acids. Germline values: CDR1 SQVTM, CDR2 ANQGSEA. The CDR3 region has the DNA TGCAGCGTTTCCGGGCTTGCTGGAAACACCATATATTTT. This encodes CSVSGLAGNTIYF.

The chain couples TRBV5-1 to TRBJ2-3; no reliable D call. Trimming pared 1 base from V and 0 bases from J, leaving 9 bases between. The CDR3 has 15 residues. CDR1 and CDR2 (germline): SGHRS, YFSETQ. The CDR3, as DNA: TGCGCCAGCAGCTTGCTGCCGGACAGCACAGATACGCAGTATTTT. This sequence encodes CASSLLPDSTDTQYF.

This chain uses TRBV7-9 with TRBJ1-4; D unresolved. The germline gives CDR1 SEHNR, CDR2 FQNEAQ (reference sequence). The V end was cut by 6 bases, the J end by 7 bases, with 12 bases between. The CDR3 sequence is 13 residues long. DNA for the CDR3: TGTGCCAGCAGAACCGACCCGGGTGAAAAACTGTTTTTT. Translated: CASRTDPGEKLFF.

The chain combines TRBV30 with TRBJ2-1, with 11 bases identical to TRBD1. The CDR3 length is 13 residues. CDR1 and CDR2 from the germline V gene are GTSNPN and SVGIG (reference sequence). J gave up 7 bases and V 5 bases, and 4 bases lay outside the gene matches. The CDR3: CAWGRDRGNEQFF. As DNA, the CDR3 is TGTGCCTGGGGTCGGGACAGGGGGAATGAGCAGTTCTTC.

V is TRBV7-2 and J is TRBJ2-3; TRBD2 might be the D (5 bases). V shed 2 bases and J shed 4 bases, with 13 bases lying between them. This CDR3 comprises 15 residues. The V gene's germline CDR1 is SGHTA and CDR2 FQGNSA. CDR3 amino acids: CASSLSGHGADTQYF. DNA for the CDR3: TGTGCCAGCAGCTTATCAGGTCACGGGGCAGATACGCAGTATTTT.

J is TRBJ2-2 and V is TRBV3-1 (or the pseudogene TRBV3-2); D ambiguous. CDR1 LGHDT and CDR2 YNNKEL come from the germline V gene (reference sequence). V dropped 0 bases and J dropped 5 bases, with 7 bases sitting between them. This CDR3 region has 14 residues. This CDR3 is CASSQDLVTGELFF. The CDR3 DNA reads TGTGCCAGCAGCCAAGATTTGGTAACCGGGGAGCTGTTTTTT.

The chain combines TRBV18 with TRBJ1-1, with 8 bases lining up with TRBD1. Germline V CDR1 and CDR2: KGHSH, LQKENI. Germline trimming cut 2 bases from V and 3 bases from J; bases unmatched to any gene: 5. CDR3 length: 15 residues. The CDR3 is CASSPETGAYTEAFF. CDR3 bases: TGTGCCAGCTCACCAGAGACAGGGGCATACACTGAAGCTTTCTTT.

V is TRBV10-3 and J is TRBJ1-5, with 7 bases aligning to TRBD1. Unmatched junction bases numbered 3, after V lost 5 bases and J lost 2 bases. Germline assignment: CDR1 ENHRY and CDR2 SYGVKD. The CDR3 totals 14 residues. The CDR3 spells CAISRDSRNQPQHF. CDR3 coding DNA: TGTGCCATCAGTCGGGACAGCCGCAATCAGCCCCAGCATTTT.

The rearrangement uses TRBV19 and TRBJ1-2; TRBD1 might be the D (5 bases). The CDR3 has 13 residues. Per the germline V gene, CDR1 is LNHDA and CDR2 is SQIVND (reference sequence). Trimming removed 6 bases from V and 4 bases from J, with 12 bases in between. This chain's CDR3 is CASRTHQGYGYTF. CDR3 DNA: TGTGCCAGTAGAACACACCAGGGCTATGGCTACACCTTC.

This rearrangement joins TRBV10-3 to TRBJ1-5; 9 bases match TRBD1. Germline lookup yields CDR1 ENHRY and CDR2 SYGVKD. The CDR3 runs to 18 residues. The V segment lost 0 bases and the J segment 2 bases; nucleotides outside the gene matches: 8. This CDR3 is CAISESHLQGAGNQPQHF. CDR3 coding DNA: TGTGCCATCAGTGAGTCCCACCTACAGGGGGCAGGCAATCAGCCCCAGCATTTT.

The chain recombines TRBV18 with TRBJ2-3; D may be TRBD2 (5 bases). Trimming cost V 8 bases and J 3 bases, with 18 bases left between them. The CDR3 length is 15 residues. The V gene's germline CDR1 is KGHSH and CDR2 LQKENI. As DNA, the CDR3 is TGTGCCAGCCATTGGACCGCTAGCAGTACAGATACGCAGTATTTT. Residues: CASHWTASSTDTQYF.

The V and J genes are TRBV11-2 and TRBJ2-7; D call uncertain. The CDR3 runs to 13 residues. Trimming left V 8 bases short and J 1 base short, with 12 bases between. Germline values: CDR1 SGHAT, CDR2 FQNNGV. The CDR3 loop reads CASGLTDSYEQYF. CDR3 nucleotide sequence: TGTGCCAGCGGGTTAACTGATTCCTACGAGCAGTACTTC.

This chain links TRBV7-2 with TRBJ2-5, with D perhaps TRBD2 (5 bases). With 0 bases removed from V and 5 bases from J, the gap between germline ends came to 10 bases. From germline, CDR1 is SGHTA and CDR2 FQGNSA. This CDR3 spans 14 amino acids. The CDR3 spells CASSLAWGVETQYF. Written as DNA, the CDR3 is TGTGCCAGCAGCTTAGCGTGGGGAGTCGAGACCCAGTACTTC.

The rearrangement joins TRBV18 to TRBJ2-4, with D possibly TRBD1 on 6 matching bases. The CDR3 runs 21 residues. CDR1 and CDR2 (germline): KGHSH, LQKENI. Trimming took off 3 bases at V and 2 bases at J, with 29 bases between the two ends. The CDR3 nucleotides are TGTGCCAGCTCACCTCCCCCAGGGGCGGAGAGGGCCCAGGTTTCCAAAAACATTCAGTACTTC. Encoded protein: CASSPPPGAERAQVSKNIQYF.

The DNA of the CDR3 is TGCAGCGTTGTAAGGAGGATGAACACTGAAGCTTTCTTT. It specifies CSVVRRMNTEAFF. This sequence joins TRBV29-1 and TRBJ1-1; D remains unclear. The germline V and J ends were trimmed by 4 bases and 0 bases, with 9 bases remaining between them. This CDR3 is built from 13 residues. Germline CDR1 SQVTM, CDR2 ANQGSEA.

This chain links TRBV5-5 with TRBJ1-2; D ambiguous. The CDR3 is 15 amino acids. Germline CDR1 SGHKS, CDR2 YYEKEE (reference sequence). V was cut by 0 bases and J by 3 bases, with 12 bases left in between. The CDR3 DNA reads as TGTGCCAGCAGCTTGGGTGGGGTCTCAGACTATGGCTACACCTTC. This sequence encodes CASSLGGVSDYGYTF.

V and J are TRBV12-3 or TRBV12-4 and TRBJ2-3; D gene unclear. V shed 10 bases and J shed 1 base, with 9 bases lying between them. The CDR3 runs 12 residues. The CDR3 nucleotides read TGTGCCATTAACAGCGGCACAGATACGCAGTATTTT. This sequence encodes CAINSGTDTQYF.

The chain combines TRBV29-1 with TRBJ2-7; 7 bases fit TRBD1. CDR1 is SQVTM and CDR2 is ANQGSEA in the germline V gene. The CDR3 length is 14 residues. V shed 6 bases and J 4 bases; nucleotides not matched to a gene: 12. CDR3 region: CSVDYRGPGYEQYV. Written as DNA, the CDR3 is TGCAGCGTCGACTACAGGGGACCCGGTTACGAGCAGTACGTC.

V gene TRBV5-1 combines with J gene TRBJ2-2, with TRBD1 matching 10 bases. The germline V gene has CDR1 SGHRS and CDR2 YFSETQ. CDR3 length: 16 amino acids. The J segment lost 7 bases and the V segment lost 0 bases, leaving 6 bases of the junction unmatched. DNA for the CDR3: TGCGCCAGCAGCTTGGGAGACAGGGGGCTGCACGGGGAGCTGTTTTTT. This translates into CASSLGDRGLHGELFF.

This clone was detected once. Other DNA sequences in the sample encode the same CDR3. CDR3 protein: CASSLGTANYGYTF. In DNA form, the CDR3 reads TGTGCCAGCAGCTTGGGGACGGCTAACTATGGCTACACCTTC. The J gene is TRBJ1-2, the V gene TRBV5-4; D gene ambiguous. Per the germline V gene, CDR1 is SGHNT and CDR2 is YYREEE (reference sequence). The length of the CDR3 is 14 residues. V gave up 0 bases and J gave up 0 bases, with 6 bases separating them.

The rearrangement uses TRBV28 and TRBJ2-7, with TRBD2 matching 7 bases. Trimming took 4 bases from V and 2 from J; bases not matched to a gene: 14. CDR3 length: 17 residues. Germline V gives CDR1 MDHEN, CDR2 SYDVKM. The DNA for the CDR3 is TGTGCCAGCAGTTATTACAGATTTGCGGGGAGGGCCTACGAGCAGTACTTC. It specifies CASSYYRFAGRAYEQYF.

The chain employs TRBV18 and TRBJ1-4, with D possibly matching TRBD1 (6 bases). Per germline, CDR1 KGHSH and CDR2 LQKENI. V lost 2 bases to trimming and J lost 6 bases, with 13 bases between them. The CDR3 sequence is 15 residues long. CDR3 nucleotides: TGTGCCAGCTCACCAGCAGGGGCTGGGTATGAAAAACTGTTTTTT. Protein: CASSPAGAGYEKLFF.

CDR3 residues: CASSPGQDYGYTF. The CDR3 bases are TGTGCCAGCTCACCAGGACAGGACTATGGCTACACCTTC. This rearrangement joins TRBV18 to TRBJ1-2, with 7 bases that match TRBD1. Germline loops: CDR1 KGHSH, CDR2 LQKENI. The CDR3 covers 13 residues. Trimming cost V 2 bases and J 3 bases; bases outside gene matches: 0.

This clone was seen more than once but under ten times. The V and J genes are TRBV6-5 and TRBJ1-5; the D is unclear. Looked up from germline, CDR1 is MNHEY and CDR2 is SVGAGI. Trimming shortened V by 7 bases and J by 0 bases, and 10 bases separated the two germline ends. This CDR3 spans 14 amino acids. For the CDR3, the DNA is TGTGCCAGCATCCTGGGTTATAGCAATCAGCCCCAGCATTTT. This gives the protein CASILGYSNQPQHF.

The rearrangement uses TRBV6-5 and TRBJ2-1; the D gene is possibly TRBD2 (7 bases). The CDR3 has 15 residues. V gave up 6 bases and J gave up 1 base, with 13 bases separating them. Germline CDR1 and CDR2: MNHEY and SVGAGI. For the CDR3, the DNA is TGTGCCAGCAGAGGGGGGGGTATATCCTACAATGAGCAGTTCTTC. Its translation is CASRGGGISYNEQFF.

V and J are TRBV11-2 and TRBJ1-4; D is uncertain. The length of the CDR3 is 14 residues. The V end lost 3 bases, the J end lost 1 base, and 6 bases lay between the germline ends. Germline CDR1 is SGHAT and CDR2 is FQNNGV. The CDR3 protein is CASSFPGTNEKLFF. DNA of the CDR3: TGTGCCAGCAGCTTCCCGGGAACTAATGAAAAACTGTTTTTT.

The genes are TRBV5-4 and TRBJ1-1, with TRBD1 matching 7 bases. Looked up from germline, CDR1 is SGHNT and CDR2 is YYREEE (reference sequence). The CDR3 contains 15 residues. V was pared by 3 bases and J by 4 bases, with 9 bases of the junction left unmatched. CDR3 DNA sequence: TGTGCCAGCAGCTGGCCGGGTCAGGGGGGCACTGAAGCTTTCTTT. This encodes CASSWPGQGGTEAFF.

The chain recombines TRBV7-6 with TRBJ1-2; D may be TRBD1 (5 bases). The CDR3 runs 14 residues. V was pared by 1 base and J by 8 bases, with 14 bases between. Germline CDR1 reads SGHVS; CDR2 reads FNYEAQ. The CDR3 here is CASSLGGRDKGYTF. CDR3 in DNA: TGTGCCAGCAGCTTAGGTGGCAGGGATAAAGGCTACACCTTC.

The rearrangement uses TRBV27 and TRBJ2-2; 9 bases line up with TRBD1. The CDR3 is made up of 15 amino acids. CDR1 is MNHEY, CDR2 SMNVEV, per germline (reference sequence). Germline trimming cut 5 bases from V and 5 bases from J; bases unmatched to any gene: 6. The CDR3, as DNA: TGTGCCAGCAGTCCCGGGACAGGGAGGACCGGGGAGCTGTTTTTT. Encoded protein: CASSPGTGRTGELFF.

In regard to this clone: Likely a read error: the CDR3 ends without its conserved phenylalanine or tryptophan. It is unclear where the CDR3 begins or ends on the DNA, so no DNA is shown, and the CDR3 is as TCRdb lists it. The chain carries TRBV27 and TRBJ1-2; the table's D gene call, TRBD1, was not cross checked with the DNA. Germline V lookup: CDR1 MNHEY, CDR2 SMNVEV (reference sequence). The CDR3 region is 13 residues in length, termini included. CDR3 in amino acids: CASSPGQGKRPVL.